This record covers a single T cell receptor (beta chain). Its antigen is not known. This sample is drawn from a study of CD8+CD57+ T cells in acquired aplastic anemia. Overall study: DNA per sorted CD4+ or CD8+ sample ranged roughly 0.18 to 30 ug, averaging 3.2 ug. General study results and limits: About 30 CD8+ CDR3 sequences occurred in both the patients and the controls.

Genomic DNA provided the template from which TCR beta VDJ and CDR3 profiles were obtained. TCRdb called the reads again in MiXCR, with one record for every CDR3 protein. This sample has 250,000 to 350,000 distinct CDR3 sequences, with approximately 60% found just once. Patients picked for sequencing had shown CD8+CD57+ cell expansion detected by flow cytometry. No patient had been given any therapy when blood was sampled. The CDR3 covers 16 residues. The germline V gene has CDR1 LNHNV and CDR2 YYDKDF (reference sequence). Trimming pared 3 bases from V and 0 bases from J, leaving 13 bases between. This sequence originates from a human donor with aplastic anemia. Specimen: sorted CD4+, CD8+, or CD8+CD57+ T cells (not recorded which) from PBMCs. The gene calls are TRBV15 and TRBJ2-3; tentative D call: TRBD2 (5 bases). The CDR3 region has the DNA TGTGCCACCAGCAGGGTACAGCGGATTAGCACAGATACGCAGTATTTT. The encoded protein is CATSRVQRISTDTQYF.